This is a list of T cell receptor beta chains from one sample in a study of cytomegalovirus exposure and HLA in healthy donors. Using immunoSEQ multiplex PCR, the repertoire was profiled, and TCRdb retains in-frame clones only, with some absent. The sample has around 90,000 clones, roughly 84% seen once; the top ten hold about 12%. Sequenced material: PBMCs. Source of these receptors: a woman aged 18-29 years in good health and CMV-seropositive. CDR3s include the opening cysteine and the closing phenylalanine or tryptophan. D genes are given only for firm matches. A row's size may be missing; if present it is once, few, many or a size class.

>TRBV27|TRBD1|TRBJ2-3|once
TGTGCCAGCAGCAACGACAGGGTCACAGATACGCAGTATTTT
CASSNDRVTDTQYF
>TRBV27|TRBD1|TRBJ2-5|-
TGTGCCAGCCGCAAGGCAGGGGGATTACAAGAGACCCAGTACTTC
CASRKAGGLQETQYF
>TRBV7-9|-|TRBJ1-5|-
TGTGCCAGCAGCGGAGAGTATAGCAATCAGCCCCAGCATTTT
CASSGEYSNQPQHF
>TRBV7-9|TRBD1|TRBJ1-2|-
TGTGCCAGCGGTATTACCGGGACAGCCTATGGCTACACCTTC
CASGITGTAYGYTF
>TRBV5-6|TRBD2|TRBJ2-3|once
TGTGCCAGCAGCCTAGCGGGGGGGCCCACAGATACGCAGTATTTT
CASSLAGGPTDTQYF
>TRBV9|TRBD2|TRBJ2-5|-
TGTGCCAGCAGCGTAGACGTAGCGGGAGAAGAGACCCAGTACTTC
CASSVDVAGEETQYF
>TRBV27|TRBD2|TRBJ2-5|-
TGTGCCAGCAGTCAACAGGGGACTAGCGAGATATCTACCTTAGAGACCCAGTACTTC
CASSQQGTSEISTLETQYF
>TRBV29-1|-|TRBJ1-5|-
TGCAGCGTTGCCGCGACGGGGGATCAGCCCCAGCATTTT
CSVAATGDQPQHF
>TRBV5-6|-|TRBJ2-2|-
TGTGCCAGCAGCTTGATTCTGGGGCAAGTCAACACCGGGGAGCTGTTTTTT
CASSLILGQVNTGELFF
>TRBV2|-|TRBJ2-2|-
TGTGCCAGCAGTGCCGCCTGGACTAACACCGGGGAGCTGTTTTTT
CASSAAWTNTGELFF
>TRBV5-6|TRBD2|TRBJ2-3|-
TGTGCCAGCAGCTTGGCAAGGACTAGCGGGGAGGACACAGATACGCAGTATTTT
CASSLARTSGEDTDTQYF